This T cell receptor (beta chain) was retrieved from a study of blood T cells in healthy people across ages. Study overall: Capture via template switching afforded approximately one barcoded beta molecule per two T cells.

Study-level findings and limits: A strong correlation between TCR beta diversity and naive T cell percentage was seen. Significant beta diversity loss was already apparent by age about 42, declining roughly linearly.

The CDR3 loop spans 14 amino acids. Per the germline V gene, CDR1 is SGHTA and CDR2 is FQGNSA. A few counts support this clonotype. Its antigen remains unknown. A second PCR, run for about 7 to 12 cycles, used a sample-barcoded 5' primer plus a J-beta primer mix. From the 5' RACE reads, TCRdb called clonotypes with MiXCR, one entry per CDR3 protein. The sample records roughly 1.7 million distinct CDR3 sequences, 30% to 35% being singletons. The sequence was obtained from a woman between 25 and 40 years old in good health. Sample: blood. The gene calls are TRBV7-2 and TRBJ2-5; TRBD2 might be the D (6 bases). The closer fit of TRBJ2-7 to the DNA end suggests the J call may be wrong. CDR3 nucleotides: TGTGCCAGCAGCTACACGGGGGACTTCTACGAGCAGTACTTC. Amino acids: CASSYTGDFYEQYF.